The 14 T cell receptor beta chains in this list originate from one sample, sequenced in a study of blood T cells in healthy people across ages. A second PCR of roughly 7 to 11 cycles used a sample-barcoded 5' primer and a J-beta primer mix. TCRdb ran MiXCR on the 5' RACE reads and lists one entry per CDR3 protein. Of hundreds of thousands of distinct CDR3 sequences listed, 40% to 45% were seen once; the top ten hold 30%. Sequenced material: blood. The receptor set was obtained from a man of 80 years or more in good health.

V gene TRBV5-1 combines with J gene TRBJ2-1; 8 nucleotides agree with TRBD2. The germline V gene has CDR1 SGHRS and CDR2 YFSETQ. CDR3 length: 14 residues. Trimming removed 4 bases from V and 4 bases from J; junction bases left unmatched: 4. The CDR3 sequence is CASSREGGYNEQFF. Here the CDR3 DNA reads TGCGCCAGCAGCCGGGAGGGGGGGTACAATGAGCAGTTCTTC. Based on the CDR3 plus reference TRBV5-1 and TRBJ2-1, the full variable domain is KAGVTQTPRYLIKTRGQQVTLSCSPISGHRSVSWYQQTPGQGLQFLFEYFSETQRNKGNFPGRFSGRQFSNSRSEMNVSTLELGDSALYLCASSREGGYNEQFFGPGTRLTVL.

This clonotype was recorded a few times. The CDR3 protein is CASSYPSGSGGLTDTQYF. CDR3 coding DNA: TGTGCCAGCAGTTACCCCTCCGGTAGCGGGGGGCTCACAGATACGCAGTATTTT. V and J are TRBV6-2 or TRBV6-3 and TRBJ2-3; 10 bases match TRBD2. Germline V gene lookup returns CDR1 MNHEY and CDR2 SVGEGT. Trimming removed 2 bases from V and 2 bases from J; junction bases left unmatched: 10. This CDR3 has 18 amino acids.

The rearrangement uses TRBV20-1 and TRBJ1-1, with TRBD1 matching over 8 bases. The CDR3 has 14 residues. Germline V CDR1 and CDR2: DFQATT, SNEGSKA (reference sequence). V was pared by 4 bases and J by 1 base, with 5 bases of the junction left unmatched. Here the CDR3 reads CSAKTDRANTEAFF. The CDR3, as DNA: TGCAGTGCTAAGACGGACAGGGCGAACACTGAAGCTTTCTTT.

J is TRBJ1-2 and V is TRBV15; D is unclear. The CDR3 length is 12 residues. Between the trimmed V and J ends, which lost 1 base and 7 bases, there was a span of 7 bases. CDR1 and CDR2 (germline): LNHNV, YYDKDF (reference sequence). CDR3 protein: CATSRVGSGYTF. CDR3 sequence (DNA): TGTGCCACCAGCAGAGTTGGGTCTGGCTACACCTTC.

This chain uses TRBV7-2 with TRBJ2-3; 11 bases are shared with TRBD2. This CDR3 is 15 amino acids long. Per germline, CDR1 SGHTA and CDR2 FQGNSA. Trimming took 5 bases from V and 6 from J; bases not matched to a gene: 7. The CDR3 coding sequence is TGTGCCAGCAGCACAAGACTAGCGGGGTCTGATACGCAGTATTTT. Translating gives CASSTRLAGSDTQYF.

This chain joins TRBV5-1 and TRBJ2-7, with D hard to call. Trimming stripped 3 bases from V and 1 base from J, with 8 bases between. The CDR3 has 13 amino acids. The V gene's germline CDR1 is SGHRS and CDR2 YFSETQ. CDR3 nucleotides: TGCGCCAGCAGCTCAGACCAGTCCTACGAGCAGTACTTC. Amino acids: CASSSDQSYEQYF.

This clonotype was observed a few times. The chain joins TRBV9 to TRBJ2-6; D tentatively fits TRBD1 or TRBD2 (6 bases each). The length of the CDR3 is 15 residues. Germline CDR1 is SGDLS and CDR2 is YYNGEE. Trimming cost V 4 bases and J 3 bases, with 11 bases left between them. As DNA, the CDR3 is TGTGCCAGCAGCCTGGAGGGGGTTGGGGCCAACGTCCTGACTTTC. This translates into CASSLEGVGANVLTF.

The rearrangement uses TRBV20-1 and TRBJ2-5, with a possible D match to TRBD1 (6 bases). The J call may be faulty, since TRBJ2-7 better matches the DNA end. This CDR3 has 15 residues. The germline V gene has CDR1 DFQATT and CDR2 SNEGSKA (reference sequence). CDR3 DNA: TGCAGTGCTAGATCTCCCGGGACAACTGCCTACGAGCAGTACTTC. The encoded protein is CSARSPGTTAYEQYF.

This chain links TRBV29-1 with TRBJ1-1; D gene uncertain. This CDR3 contains 14 residues. CDR1 and CDR2 (germline): SQVTM, ANQGSEA. Trimming cost V 2 bases and J 7 bases, with 17 bases left between them. CDR3 DNA: TGCAGCGTTGAATCCCCGACCGCTCGGGGTGAAGCTTTCTTT. Its protein is CSVESPTARGEAFF.

The gene calls are TRBV4-3 and TRBJ2-4; perhaps TRBD2 as D (5 bases). The J call is uncertain, as TRBJ2-7 better fits the DNA end. CDR1 is LGHNA, CDR2 YSLEER, per germline. The CDR3 has 15 amino acids. The CDR3 region is CASSREGSPQYEQYF. The CDR3, as DNA: TGCGCCAGCAGCCGAGAAGGGAGCCCCCAATACGAGCAGTACTTC.

This clonotype has at least ten counts. The gene calls are TRBV14 and TRBJ2-2; D gene uncertain. This CDR3 has 14 amino acids. Germline assignment: CDR1 SGHDN and CDR2 FVKESK. The V and J ends lost 0 bases and 4 bases respectively, with 6 bases between them. This CDR3 is CASSQDIGTGELFF. CDR3 coding DNA: TGTGCCAGCAGCCAAGATATCGGCACCGGGGAGCTGTTTTTT.

The chain has TRBV7-2 and TRBJ2-7; 10 bases map to TRBD1. Germline V CDR1 and CDR2: SGHTA, FQGNSA. Trimming at V came to 2 bases and at J to 0 bases, leaving 13 bases not matched to a gene. The CDR3 covers 19 residues. The CDR3 protein is CASSLTGTGVSAYSYEQYF. In DNA form, the CDR3 reads TGTGCCAGCAGCTTAACCGGGACAGGGGTTAGCGCGTACTCCTACGAGCAGTACTTC.

There are a few counts of this clonotype. The chain joins TRBV6-2 or TRBV6-3 to TRBJ2-1, with D perhaps matching TRBD1 (7 bases). The CDR3 spans 13 residues. V was cut by 6 bases and J by 9 bases, with 15 bases left in between. The V gene's germline CDR1 is MNHEY and CDR2 SVGEGT. As DNA, the CDR3 is TGTGCCAGCAGCGTACAGGGGAGGTTTGAGCAGTTCTTC. Translation gives CASSVQGRFEQFF.

This clonotype was counted a single time. This sequence joins TRBV19 and TRBJ1-2; TRBD1 matches at 7 bases. The germline V gene encodes CDR1 LNHDA and CDR2 SQIVND (reference sequence). The CDR3 sequence is 15 residues long. V shed 6 bases and J 4 bases; nucleotides not matched to a gene: 11. The CDR3 sequence is CASSPNQGVSYGYTF. CDR3 nucleotides: TGTGCCAGTAGCCCGAATCAGGGGGTGAGCTATGGCTACACCTTC.